Each of the 5 T cell receptor beta chains below was sequenced from the same sample in a study of OX40 agonist ivuxolimab in advanced cancers. Repertoires were generated with immunoSEQ multiplex PCR, while TCRdb's copy carries only in-frame clones and drops some. The data show some 42,000 clones, 85% to 90% seen once. The sample consisted of CD4+ or CD8+ T cells sorted from blood, taken in a trial of the OX40 agonist ivuxolimab. These receptors originate from an adult with an advanced solid tumor such as melanoma, head and neck, liver or kidney cancer.

The chain uses TRBV20-1 and TRBJ2-5; D unclear. V gave up 0 bases and J gave up 5 bases, with 4 bases separating them. The CDR3 loop spans 11 amino acids. Germline V CDR1 and CDR2: DFQATT, SNEGSKA (reference sequence). CDR3 DNA sequence: TGCAGTGCTAGAGATCGGGAGACCCAGTACTTC. This sequence encodes CSARDRETQYF.

The chain carries TRBV5-4 and TRBJ1-4; TRBD1 agrees at 8 bases. The CDR3 loop spans 15 amino acids. CDR1 SGHNT and CDR2 YYREEE come from the germline V gene (reference sequence). V lost 5 bases and J lost 8; bases outside the gene matches: 11. The CDR3 nucleotides are TGTGCCAGCAGGGACCAGGGGGCGCCTTCAGAAAAACTGTTTTTT. Its protein product is CASRDQGAPSEKLFF.

The CDR3 loop is CAWSVAAYEQYF. The DNA for the CDR3 is TGTGCCTGGAGTGTGGCAGCTTACGAGCAGTACTTC. The gene calls are TRBV30 and TRBJ2-7; D is unresolved. Trimming removed 0 bases at V and 4 bases at J, with 7 bases between. The V gene's germline CDR1 is GTSNPN and CDR2 SVGIG (reference sequence). CDR3 length equals 12 residues. The whole variable domain, remainder taken from reference TRBV30 and TRBJ2-7, is SQTIHQWPATLVQPVGSPLSLECTVEGTSNPNLYWYRQAAGRGLQLLFYSVGIGQISSEVPQNLSASRPQDRQFILSSKKLLLSDSGFYLCAWSVAAYEQYFGPGTRLTVT.

CDR3 protein: CASSPQAGEVSSYNEQFF. CDR3 in DNA: TGTGCCAGCTCACCACAAGCGGGAGAGGTGAGCTCCTACAATGAGCAGTTCTTC. The chain employs TRBV18 and TRBJ2-1; TRBD2 agrees at 8 bases. V shed 1 base and J 0 bases; nucleotides not matched to a gene: 8. This CDR3 spans 18 amino acids. Looked up from germline, CDR1 is KGHSH and CDR2 is LQKENI.

The chain combines TRBV28 with TRBJ1-2; 12 positions agree with TRBD1. With V trimmed by 5 bases and J by 4 bases, 8 bases remained unmatched. CDR3 length equals 16 residues. CDR1 MDHEN and CDR2 SYDVKM come from the germline V gene. CDR3 amino acids: CASSPGQGAIGYGYTF. The DNA for the CDR3 is TGTGCCAGCAGTCCGGGACAGGGGGCGATAGGCTATGGCTACACCTTC.